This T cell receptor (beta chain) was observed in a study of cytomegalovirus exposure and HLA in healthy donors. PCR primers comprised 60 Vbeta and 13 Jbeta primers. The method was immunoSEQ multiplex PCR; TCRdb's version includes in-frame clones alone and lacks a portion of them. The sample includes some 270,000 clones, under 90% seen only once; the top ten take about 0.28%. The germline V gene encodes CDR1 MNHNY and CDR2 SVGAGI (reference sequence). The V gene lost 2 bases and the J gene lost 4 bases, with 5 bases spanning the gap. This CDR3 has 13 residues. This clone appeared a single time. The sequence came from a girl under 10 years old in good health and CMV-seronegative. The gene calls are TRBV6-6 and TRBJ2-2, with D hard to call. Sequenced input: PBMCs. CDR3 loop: CASSYASTGELFF. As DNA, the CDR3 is TGTGCCAGCAGTTACGCGAGCACCGGGGAGCTGTTTTTT.